This TCR beta chain emerged from a study of control samples from healthy donors and cancer patients. The CDR3 contains 13 residues. Germline CDR1 SNHLY, CDR2 FYNNEI. V lost 3 bases and J 6 bases, leaving 9 bases between the germline ends. Clones were read by immunoSEQ multiplex PCR, and TCRdb kept only the in-frame ones, dropping some. The sample contains about 85,000 clones, roughly 91% of which appear only once. A single count supports this clone. The J gene is TRBJ1-5, the V gene TRBV2, with D possibly matching TRBD1 (6 bases). Material for sequencing was blood. The receptor comes from a woman aged 55-75 years in good health. The CDR3 is CASSDRGAQPQHF. In nucleotides, the CDR3 is TGTGCCAGCAGTGACAGGGGCGCTCAGCCCCAGCATTTT.